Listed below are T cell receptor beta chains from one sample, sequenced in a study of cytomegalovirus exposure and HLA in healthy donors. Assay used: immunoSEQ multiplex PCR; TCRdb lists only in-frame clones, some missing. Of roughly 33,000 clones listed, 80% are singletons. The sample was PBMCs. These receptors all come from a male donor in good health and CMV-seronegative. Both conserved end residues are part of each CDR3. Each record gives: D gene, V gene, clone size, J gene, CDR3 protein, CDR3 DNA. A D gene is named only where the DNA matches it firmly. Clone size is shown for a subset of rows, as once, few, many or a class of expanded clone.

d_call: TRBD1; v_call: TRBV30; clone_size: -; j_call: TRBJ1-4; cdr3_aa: CAWSLGTATNEKLFF; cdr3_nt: TGTGCCTGGAGTCTAGGGACAGCAACTAATGAAAAACTGTTTTTT
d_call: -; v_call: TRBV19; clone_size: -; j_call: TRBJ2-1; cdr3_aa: CASSIAGQGAYNEQFF; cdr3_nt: TGTGCCAGTAGTATTGCGGGGCAGGGTGCCTACAATGAGCAGTTCTTC
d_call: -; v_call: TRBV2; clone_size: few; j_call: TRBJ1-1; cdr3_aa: CASSVGGFTEAFF; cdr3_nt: TGTGCCAGCAGTGTTGGCGGTTTCACTGAAGCTTTCTTT
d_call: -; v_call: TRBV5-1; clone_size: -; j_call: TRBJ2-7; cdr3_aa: CASSLVSQGEQYF; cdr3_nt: TGCGCCAGCAGCTTGGTTTCCCAGGGGGAGCAGTACTTC
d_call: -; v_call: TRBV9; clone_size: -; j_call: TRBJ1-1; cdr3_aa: CASSVFGNTEAFF; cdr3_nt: TGTGCCAGCAGCGTCTTCGGGAACACTGAAGCTTTCTTT
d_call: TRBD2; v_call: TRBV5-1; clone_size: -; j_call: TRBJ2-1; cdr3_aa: CASSLGLGMASGEQFF; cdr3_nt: TGCGCCAGCAGCTTAGGACTAGGAATGGCCTCGGGTGAGCAGTTCTTC
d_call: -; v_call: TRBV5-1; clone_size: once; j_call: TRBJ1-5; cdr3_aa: CASSPGYSNQPQHF; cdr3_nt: TGCGCCAGCAGCCCGGGGTACAGCAATCAGCCCCAGCATTTT
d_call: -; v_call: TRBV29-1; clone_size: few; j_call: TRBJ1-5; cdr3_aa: CSVVIGNQPQHF; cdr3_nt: TGCAGCGTTGTAATTGGCAATCAGCCCCAGCATTTT
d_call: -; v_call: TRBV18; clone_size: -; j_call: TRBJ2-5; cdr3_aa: CASSPPADQETQYF; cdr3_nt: TGTGCCAGCTCACCACCGGCGGATCAAGAGACCCAGTACTTC
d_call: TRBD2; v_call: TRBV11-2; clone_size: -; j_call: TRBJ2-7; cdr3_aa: CASSSLAGLYEQYF; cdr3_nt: TGTGCCAGCAGCAGTCTAGCGGGACTCTACGAGCAGTACTTC
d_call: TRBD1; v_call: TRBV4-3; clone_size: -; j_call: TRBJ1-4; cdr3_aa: CASSRLGQGNEKLFF; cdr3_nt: TGCGCCAGCAGCCGGCTCGGACAGGGGAATGAAAAACTGTTTTTT
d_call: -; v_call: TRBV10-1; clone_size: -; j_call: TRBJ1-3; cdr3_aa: CASSSQSGNTIYF; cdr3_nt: TGCGCCAGCAGTTCCCAGTCTGGAAACACCATATATTTT
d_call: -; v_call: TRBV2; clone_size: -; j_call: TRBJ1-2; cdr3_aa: CASSEGAGGYTF; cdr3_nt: TGTGCCAGCAGTGAGGGAGCCGGGGGCTACACCTTC
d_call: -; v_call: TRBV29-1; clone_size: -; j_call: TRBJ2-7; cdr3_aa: CSVVWGVPQSYEQYF; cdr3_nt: TGCAGCGTTGTCTGGGGGGTCCCTCAATCCTACGAGCAGTACTTC
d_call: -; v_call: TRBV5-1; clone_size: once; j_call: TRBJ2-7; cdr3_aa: CASSPRTESSYEQYF; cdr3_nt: TGCGCCAGCAGCCCGAGGACAGAAAGCTCCTACGAGCAGTACTTC
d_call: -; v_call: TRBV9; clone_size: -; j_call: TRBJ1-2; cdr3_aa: CASSVDWQGRYGYTF; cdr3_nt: TGTGCCAGCAGCGTAGACTGGCAGGGGAGATATGGCTACACCTTC
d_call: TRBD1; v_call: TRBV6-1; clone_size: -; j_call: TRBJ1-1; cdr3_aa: CASRRDRGQDTEAFF; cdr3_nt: TGTGCCAGCAGGAGGGACAGGGGGCAGGACACTGAAGCTTTCTTT
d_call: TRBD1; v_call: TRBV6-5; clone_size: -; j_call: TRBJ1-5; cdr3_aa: CASGQGGNQPQHF; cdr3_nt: TGTGCCAGCGGACAGGGGGGAAATCAGCCCCAGCATTTT
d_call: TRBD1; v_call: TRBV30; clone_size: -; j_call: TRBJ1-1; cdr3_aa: CAWSGGTGNTEAFF; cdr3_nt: TGTGCCTGGAGTGGCGGGACAGGGAACACTGAAGCTTTCTTT
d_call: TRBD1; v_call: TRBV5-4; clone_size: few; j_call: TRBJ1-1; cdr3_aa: CASSLGQGMNTEAFF; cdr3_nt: TGTGCCAGCAGCCTGGGACAGGGGATGAACACTGAAGCTTTCTTT
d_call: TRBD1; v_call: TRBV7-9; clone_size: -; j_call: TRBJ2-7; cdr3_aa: CASSFTQTGSYEQYF; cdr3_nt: TGTGCCAGCAGCTTTACCCAGACAGGGAGCTACGAGCAGTACTTC
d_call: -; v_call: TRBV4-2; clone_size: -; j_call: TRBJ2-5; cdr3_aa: CASSQSQPQETQYF; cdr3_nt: TGTGCCAGCAGCCAGTCACAGCCCCAAGAGACCCAGTACTTC
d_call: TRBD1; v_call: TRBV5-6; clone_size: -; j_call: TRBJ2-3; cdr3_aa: CASSEQGVENTDTQYF; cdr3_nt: TGTGCCAGCAGCGAGCAGGGGGTGGAAAACACAGATACGCAGTATTTT
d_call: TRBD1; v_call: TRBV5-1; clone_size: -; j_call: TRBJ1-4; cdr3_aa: CASSPDRRDEKLFF; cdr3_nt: TGCGCCAGCAGCCCGGACAGGAGAGATGAAAAACTGTTTTTT
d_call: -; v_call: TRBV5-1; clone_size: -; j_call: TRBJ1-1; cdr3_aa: CASSFHRDTEAFF; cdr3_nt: TGCGCCAGCAGCTTCCATCGGGACACTGAAGCTTTCTTT
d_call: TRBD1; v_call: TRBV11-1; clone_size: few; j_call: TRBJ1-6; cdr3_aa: CASSLKGTARSSYNSPLHF; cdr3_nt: TGTGCCAGCAGCTTAAAAGGGACAGCTCGGAGCTCATATAATTCACCCCTCCACTTT
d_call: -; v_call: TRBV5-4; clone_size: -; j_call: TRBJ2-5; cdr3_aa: CASSLGPSASEETQYF; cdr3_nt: TGTGCCAGCAGCTTGGGGCCCTCGGCTAGCGAAGAGACCCAGTACTTC
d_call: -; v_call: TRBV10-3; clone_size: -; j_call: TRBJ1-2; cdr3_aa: CAIREVRDYGYTF; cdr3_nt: TGTGCCATCAGGGAGGTCCGGGACTATGGCTACACCTTC
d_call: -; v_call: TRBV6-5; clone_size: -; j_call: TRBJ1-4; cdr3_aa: CASSYGVRIANEKLFF; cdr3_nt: TGTGCCAGCAGTTACGGTGTCAGGATCGCTAATGAAAAACTGTTTTTT
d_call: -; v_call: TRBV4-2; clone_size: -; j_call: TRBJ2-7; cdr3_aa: CASSQDRTALYEQYF; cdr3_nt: TGTGCCAGCAGCCAAGATCGGACAGCTCTCTACGAGCAGTACTTC
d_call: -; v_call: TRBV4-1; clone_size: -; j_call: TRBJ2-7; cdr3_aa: CASSATRGPRGEQYF; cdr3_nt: TGCGCCAGCAGCGCCACTCGGGGTCCCCGGGGAGAGCAGTACTTC
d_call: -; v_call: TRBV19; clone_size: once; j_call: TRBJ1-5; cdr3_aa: CASTWGGQPQHF; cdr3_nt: TGTGCCAGTACCTGGGGAGGTCAGCCCCAGCATTTT